The entry below describes one T cell receptor (beta chain). The antigen remains unidentified. This specimen belongs to a study of T cell responses to AZD1222 COVID-19 vaccine. Turning to the study itself: Both about-4-week and about-12-week second-dose recipients were combined.

The CDR3 loop spans 17 amino acids. Germline V gene lookup returns CDR1 SGHNT and CDR2 YYREEE (reference sequence). J was trimmed by 1 base and V by 4 bases; bases with no gene match: 8. Points from the study as a whole: Repertoires were collected only later (after the peak T cell response had occurred). Donors were largely white British and mainly female; clonal diversity was possibly underestimated.

Generated by immunoSEQ multiplex PCR, the TCRdb table keeps only in-frame clones and is missing some. The sample lists some 47,000 clones, more than 80% occurring once. The source material was peripheral blood, sampled on day 0 of AZD1222 vaccination. This clonotype originated in an adult in good health. The chain couples TRBV5-4 to TRBJ2-1; 10 bases align to TRBD2. As DNA, the CDR3 is TGTGCCAGCAGCGGGGGTAGCGGGGGGTTATCCTACAATGAGCAGTTCTTC. Translating gives CASSGGSGGLSYNEQFF. The full variable domain, completed using reference TRBV5-4 and TRBJ2-1, is ETGVTQSPTHLIKTRGQQVTLRCSSQSGHNTVSWYQQALGQGPQFIFQYYREEENGRGNFPPRFSGLQFPNYSSELNVNALELDDSALYLCASSGGSGGLSYNEQFFGPGTRLTVL.